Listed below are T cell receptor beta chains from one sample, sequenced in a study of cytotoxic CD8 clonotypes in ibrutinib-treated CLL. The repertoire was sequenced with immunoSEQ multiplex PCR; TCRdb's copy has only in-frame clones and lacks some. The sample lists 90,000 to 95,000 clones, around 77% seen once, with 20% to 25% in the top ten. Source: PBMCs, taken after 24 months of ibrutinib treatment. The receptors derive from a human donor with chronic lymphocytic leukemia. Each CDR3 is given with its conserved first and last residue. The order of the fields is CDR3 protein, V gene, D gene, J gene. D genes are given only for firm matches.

CASSFGLAGEEQFF,TRBV7-2,TRBD2,TRBJ2-1
CASSLSLGEQYF,TRBV7-8,.,TRBJ2-7
CASSSGQVPYEQYF,TRBV5-1,TRBD1,TRBJ2-7
CASLGQGPSSNYGYTF,TRBV19,.,TRBJ1-2
CASSGGQGVVTGELFF,TRBV5-1,TRBD1,TRBJ2-2
CASSPGTGGNTIYF,TRBV7-9,TRBD1,TRBJ1-3
CASSLGDGGLYEQYF,TRBV7-2,.,TRBJ2-7
CASSFESSSLNSYNEQFF,TRBV27,.,TRBJ2-1
CASSPTGTSVSYEQYF,TRBV5-4,TRBD2,TRBJ2-7
CASSFPPPTGPSYGYTF,TRBV5-4,.,TRBJ1-2
CASQVQGQFRF,TRBV2,TRBD1,TRBJ2-4
CASSLVGTGELFF,TRBV11-3,.,TRBJ2-2
CATSRDPHSYNEQFF,TRBV15,.,TRBJ2-1
CASRTDYNEQFF,TRBV27,.,TRBJ2-1
CASTRQALSTDTQYF,TRBV2,.,TRBJ2-3
CSVEPLRNTEAFF,TRBV29-1,.,TRBJ1-1
CASSDRDRGTEAFF,TRBV6-1,TRBD1,TRBJ1-1
CASSRPNSGSQETQYF,TRBV7-8,TRBD2,TRBJ2-5
CASSLLAGEWGNEQFF,TRBV7-6,TRBD2,TRBJ2-1
CASRQQGPLVNEQFF,TRBV27,.,TRBJ2-1
CASSLKGVNQPQHF,TRBV11-2,.,TRBJ1-5
CASSLAIASDTQYF,TRBV7-2,.,TRBJ2-3
CASSPGTGKYGYTF,TRBV5-8,TRBD1,TRBJ1-2
CASSVSQGYGYTF,TRBV5-8,.,TRBJ1-2
CASRPGSNTEAFF,TRBV7-2,.,TRBJ1-1
CASSSPNTEAFF,TRBV5-1,.,TRBJ1-1
CASTTTSGGSYEQYF,TRBV19,TRBD2,TRBJ2-7
CASSLSSGFGETQYF,TRBV5-1,TRBD2,TRBJ2-5
CASSPGPGTDTQYF,TRBV5-8,.,TRBJ2-3
CASRPRVGDGYGYTF,TRBV28,.,TRBJ1-2
CASSPESSSTDTQYF,TRBV5-4,.,TRBJ2-3
CASSLGQGPGPQHF,TRBV5-1,TRBD1,TRBJ1-5
CASSAPDRGTEAFF,TRBV19,TRBD1,TRBJ1-1